The sequence of this TCR beta chain was determined in a study of T cell responses to AZD1222 COVID-19 vaccine. General observations from the study: Variant regions that are unmutated are reportedly the target of nearly half of spike-specific TCRs. Sampling captured repertoires only after the peak T cell response.

With regard to this clone: The target antigen is unknown.

Germline CDR1 LNHDA, CDR2 SQIVND (reference sequence). V was pared by 4 bases and J by 3 bases, with 18 bases between. The CDR3 sequence is 16 residues long. TCRdb's copy holds only in-frame clones and misses some; the assay was immunoSEQ multiplex PCR. The table has fewer than 150,000 clones, approximately 90% seen once. The rearrangement links TRBV19 to TRBJ1-2; D unresolved. The specimen was peripheral blood, collected 28 days after the second AZD1222 dose. The sequence came from an adult who received the AZD1222 COVID-19 vaccine. The CDR3 DNA reads as TGTGCCAGTAGTAGCGGTCCGGCCAATTGGGACTATGGCTACACCTTC. This codes for CASSSGPANWDYGYTF.